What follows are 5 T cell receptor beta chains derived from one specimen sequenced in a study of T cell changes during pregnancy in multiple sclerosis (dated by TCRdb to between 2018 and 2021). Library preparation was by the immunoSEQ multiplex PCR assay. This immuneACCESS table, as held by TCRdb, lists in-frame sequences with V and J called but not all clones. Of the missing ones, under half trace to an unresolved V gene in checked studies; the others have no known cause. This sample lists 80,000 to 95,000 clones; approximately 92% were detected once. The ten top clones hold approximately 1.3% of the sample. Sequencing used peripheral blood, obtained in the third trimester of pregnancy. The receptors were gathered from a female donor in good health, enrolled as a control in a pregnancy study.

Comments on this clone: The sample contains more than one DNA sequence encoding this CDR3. CDR3 in DNA: TGCGCCAGCAGCTCCGCGGGAGCCTACAATGAGCAGTTCTTC. Its translation is CASSSAGAYNEQFF. The V and J genes are TRBV5-1 and TRBJ2-1, with 7 bases matching TRBD2. J lost 2 bases, V lost 3 bases, and 2 bases had no gene match. In germline, CDR1 is SGHRS, CDR2 YFSETQ. This CDR3 is built from 14 residues.

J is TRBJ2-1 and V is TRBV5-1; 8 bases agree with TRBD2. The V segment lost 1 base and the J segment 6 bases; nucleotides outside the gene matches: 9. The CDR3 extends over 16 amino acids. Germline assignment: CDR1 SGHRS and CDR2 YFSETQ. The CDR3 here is CASSLSGVAGFNEQFF. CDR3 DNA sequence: TGCGCCAGCAGCTTGAGTGGGGTAGCGGGATTCAATGAGCAGTTCTTC.

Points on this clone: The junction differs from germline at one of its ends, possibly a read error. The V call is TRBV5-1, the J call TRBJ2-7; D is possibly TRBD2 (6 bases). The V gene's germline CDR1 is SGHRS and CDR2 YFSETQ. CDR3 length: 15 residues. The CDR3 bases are TGCGCCAGCAGCTCAACCGCGGGAAAATCCGGGCCCGAATTCTTC. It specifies CASSSTAGKSGPEFF.

CDR3 region: CASSQSCGTESREKLFF. The CDR3 DNA reads TGCGCCAGCAGTCAATCCTGCGGGACAGAGAGTAGGGAAAAACTGTTTTTT. The chain couples TRBV23-1 to TRBJ1-4; 7 nucleotides line up with TRBD1. TRBV23-1 is an open reading frame, and its role is uncertain. Trimming at V came to 0 bases and at J to 8 bases, leaving 12 bases not matched to a gene. The CDR3 is made up of 17 amino acids.

The CDR3 region has the DNA TGCGCCAGCAGTTCCGGGAACACTGAAGCTTTCTTT. Its protein is CASSSGNTEAFF. The chain has TRBV5-1 and TRBJ1-1; D unclear. The CDR3 consists of 12 residues. Deletions cut 5 bases from V and 1 base from J, with 6 bases between. CDR1 is SGHRS and CDR2 is YFSETQ in the germline V gene.